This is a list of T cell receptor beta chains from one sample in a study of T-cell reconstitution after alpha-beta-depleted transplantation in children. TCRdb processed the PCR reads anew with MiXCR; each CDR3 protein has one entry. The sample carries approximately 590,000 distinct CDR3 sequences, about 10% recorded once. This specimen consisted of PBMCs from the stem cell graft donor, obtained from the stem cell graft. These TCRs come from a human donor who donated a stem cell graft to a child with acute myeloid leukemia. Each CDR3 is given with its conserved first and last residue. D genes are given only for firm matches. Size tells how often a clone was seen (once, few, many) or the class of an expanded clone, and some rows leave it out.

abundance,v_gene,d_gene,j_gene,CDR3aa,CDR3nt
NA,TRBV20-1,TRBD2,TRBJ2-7,CSALGLAFSYEQYF,TGCAGTGCTCTGGGACTAGCTTTTTCCTACGAGCAGTACTTC
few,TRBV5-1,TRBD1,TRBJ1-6,CASTGTGTSPLHF,TGCGCCAGCACCGGGACAGGGACTTCACCCCTCCACTTT
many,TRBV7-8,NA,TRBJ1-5,CASSARVADQPQHF,TGTGCCAGCAGCGCCAGGGTGGCGGATCAGCCCCAGCATTTT
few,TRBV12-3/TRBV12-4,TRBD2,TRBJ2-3,CASSPSGREDTQYF,TGTGCCAGCAGTCCAAGCGGGAGAGAGGATACGCAGTATTTT
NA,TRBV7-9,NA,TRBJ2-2,CASSFSPGTSNTGELFF,TGTGCCAGCAGCTTCTCTCCCGGGACATCGAACACCGGGGAGCTGTTTTTT
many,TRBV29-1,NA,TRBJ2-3,CSVDGQSTDTQYF,TGCAGCGTTGACGGGCAGTCCACAGATACGCAGTATTTT
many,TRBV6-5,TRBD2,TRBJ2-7,CASSSPGLVAEQYF,TGTGCCAGCAGCAGCCCGGGACTAGTGGCCGAGCAGTACTTC
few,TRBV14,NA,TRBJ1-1,CAPRGVAGTEAFF,TGTGCTCCGAGAGGGGTGGCTGGCACTGAAGCTTTCTTT
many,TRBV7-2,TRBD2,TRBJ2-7,CASSLGARTSRYEQYF,TGTGCCAGCAGCCTAGGGGCCCGGACTAGCCGGTACGAGCAGTACTTC
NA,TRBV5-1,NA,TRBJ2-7,CASSVTGLHYEQYF,TGCGCCAGCAGCGTGACAGGTCTCCACTACGAGCAGTACTTC
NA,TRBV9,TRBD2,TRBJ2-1,CASSVGPSGSVNEQFF,TGTGCCAGCAGCGTAGGCCCTAGCGGGTCAGTAAATGAGCAGTTCTTC
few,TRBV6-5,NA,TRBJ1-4,CASSYSQGNEKLFF,TGTGCCAGCAGTTACAGTCAGGGTAATGAAAAACTGTTTTTT
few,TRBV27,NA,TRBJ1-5,CASSGSRGNQPQHF,TGTGCCAGCAGCGGGAGCCGGGGTAATCAGCCCCAGCATTTT
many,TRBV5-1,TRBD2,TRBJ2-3,CASSLLASSDTQYF,TGCGCCAGCAGCTTACTAGCGAGCTCAGATACGCAGTATTTT
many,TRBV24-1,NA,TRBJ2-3,CATSPGQGSQYF,TGTGCCACCAGCCCAGGCCAAGGATCGCAGTATTTT
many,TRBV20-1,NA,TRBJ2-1,CSAWWASVGNEQFF,TGCAGTGCCTGGTGGGCTAGCGTGGGCAATGAGCAGTTCTTC
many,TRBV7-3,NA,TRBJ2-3,CASSPGPTTDTQYF,TGTGCCAGCAGCCCCGGGCCGACCACAGATACGCAGTATTTT
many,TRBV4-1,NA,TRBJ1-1,CASSQARSLSRTEAFF,TGCGCCAGCAGCCAAGCCCGGTCCCTAAGTAGGACTGAAGCTTTCTTT
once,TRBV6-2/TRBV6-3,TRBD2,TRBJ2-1,CASSILAGVNNEQFF,TGTGCCAGCAGTATACTAGCGGGAGTTAACAATGAGCAGTTCTTC